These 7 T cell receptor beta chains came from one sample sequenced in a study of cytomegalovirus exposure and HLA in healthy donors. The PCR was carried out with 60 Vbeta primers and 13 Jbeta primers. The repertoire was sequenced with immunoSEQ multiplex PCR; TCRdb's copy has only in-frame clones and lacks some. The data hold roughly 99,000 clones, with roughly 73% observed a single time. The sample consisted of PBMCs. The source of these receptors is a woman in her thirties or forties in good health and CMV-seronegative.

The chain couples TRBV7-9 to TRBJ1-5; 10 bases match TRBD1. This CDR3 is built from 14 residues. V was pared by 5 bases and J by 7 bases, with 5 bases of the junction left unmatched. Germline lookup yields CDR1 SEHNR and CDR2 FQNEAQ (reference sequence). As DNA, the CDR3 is TGTGCCAGCAGCCCAGGACAGGGGGAGCAGCCCCAGCATTTT. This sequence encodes CASSPGQGEQPQHF.

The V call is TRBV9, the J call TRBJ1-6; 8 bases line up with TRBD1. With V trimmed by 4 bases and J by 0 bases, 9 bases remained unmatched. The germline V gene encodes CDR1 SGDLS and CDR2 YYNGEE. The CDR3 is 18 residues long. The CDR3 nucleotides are TGTGCCAGCAGCTCAAGGGCAGGGGGCGACTCCTATAATTCACCCCTCCACTTT. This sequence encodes CASSSRAGGDSYNSPLHF.

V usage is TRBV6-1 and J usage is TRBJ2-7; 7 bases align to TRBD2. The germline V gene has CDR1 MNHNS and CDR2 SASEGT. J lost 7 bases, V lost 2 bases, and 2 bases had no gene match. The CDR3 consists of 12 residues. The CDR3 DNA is TGTGCCAGCAGTGAAAAAGCGGGAGAGCAGTACTTC. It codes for CASSEKAGEQYF.

The CDR3 DNA sequence: TGTGCCATCAATACAGGGGAAGGGTATGGCTACACCTTC. Protein product: CAINTGEGYGYTF. This chain uses TRBV10-3 with TRBJ1-2; 7 nucleotides line up with TRBD1. This CDR3 has 13 amino acids. V lost 7 bases and J lost 5; bases outside the gene matches: 7. Germline-derived CDR1 and CDR2 are ENHRY and SYGVKD.

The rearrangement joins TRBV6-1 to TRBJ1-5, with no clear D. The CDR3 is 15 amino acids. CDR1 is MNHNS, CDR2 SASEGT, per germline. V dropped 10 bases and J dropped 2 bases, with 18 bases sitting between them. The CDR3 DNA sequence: TGTGCCACCAGCAGTGGATGGGAGGGCAATCAGCCCCAGCATTTT. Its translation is CATSSGWEGNQPQHF.

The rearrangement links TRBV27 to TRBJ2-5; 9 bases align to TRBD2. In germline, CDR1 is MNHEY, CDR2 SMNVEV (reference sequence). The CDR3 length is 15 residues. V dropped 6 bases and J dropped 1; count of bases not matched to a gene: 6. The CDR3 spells CASSQSTSGQETQYF. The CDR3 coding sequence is TGTGCCAGCAGCCAATCGACTAGCGGCCAAGAGACCCAGTACTTC.

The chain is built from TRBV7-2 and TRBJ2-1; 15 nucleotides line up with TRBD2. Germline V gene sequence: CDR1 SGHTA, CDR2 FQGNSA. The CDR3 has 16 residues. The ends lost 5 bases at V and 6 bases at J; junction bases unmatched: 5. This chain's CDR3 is CASSTGLAGGGNEQFF. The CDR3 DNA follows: TGTGCCAGCAGCACGGGACTAGCGGGGGGAGGCAATGAGCAGTTCTTC.